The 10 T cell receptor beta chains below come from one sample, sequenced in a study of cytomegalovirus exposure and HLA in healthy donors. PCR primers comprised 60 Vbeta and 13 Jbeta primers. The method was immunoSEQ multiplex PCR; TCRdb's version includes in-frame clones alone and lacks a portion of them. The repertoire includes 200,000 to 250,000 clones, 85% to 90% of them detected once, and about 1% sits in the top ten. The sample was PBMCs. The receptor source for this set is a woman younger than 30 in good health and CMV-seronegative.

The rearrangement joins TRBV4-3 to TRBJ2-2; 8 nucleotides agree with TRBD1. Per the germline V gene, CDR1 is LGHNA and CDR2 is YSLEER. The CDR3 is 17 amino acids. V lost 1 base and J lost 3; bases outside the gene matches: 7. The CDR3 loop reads CASSQAPRGQDTGELFF. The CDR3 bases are TGCGCCAGCAGCCAAGCCCCCAGGGGGCAGGACACCGGGGAGCTGTTTTTT.

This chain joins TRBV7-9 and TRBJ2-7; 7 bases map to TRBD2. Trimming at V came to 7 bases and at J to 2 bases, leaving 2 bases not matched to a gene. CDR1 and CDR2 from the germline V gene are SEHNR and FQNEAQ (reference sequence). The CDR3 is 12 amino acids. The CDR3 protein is CASMAGAYEQYF. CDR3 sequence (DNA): TGTGCCAGCATGGCGGGGGCCTACGAGCAGTACTTC.

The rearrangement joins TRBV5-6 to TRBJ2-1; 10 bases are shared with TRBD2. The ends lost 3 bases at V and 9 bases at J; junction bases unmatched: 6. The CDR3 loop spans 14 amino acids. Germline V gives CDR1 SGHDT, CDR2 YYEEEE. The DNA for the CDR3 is TGTGCCAGCAGCTCCCTAGCGGGAGTCGGTGAGCAGTTCTTC. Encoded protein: CASSSLAGVGEQFF.

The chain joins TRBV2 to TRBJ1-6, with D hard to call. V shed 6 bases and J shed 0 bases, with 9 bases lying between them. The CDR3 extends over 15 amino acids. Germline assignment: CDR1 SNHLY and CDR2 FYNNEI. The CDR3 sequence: CASSSESSYNSPLHF. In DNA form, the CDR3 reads TGTGCCAGCAGCTCGGAGAGCTCCTATAATTCACCCCTCCACTTT.

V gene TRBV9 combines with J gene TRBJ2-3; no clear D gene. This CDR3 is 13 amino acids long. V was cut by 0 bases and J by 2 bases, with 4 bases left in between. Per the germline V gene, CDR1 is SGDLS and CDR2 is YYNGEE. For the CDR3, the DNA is TGTGCCAGCAGCGTAGCAATCACAGATACGCAGTATTTT. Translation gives CASSVAITDTQYF.

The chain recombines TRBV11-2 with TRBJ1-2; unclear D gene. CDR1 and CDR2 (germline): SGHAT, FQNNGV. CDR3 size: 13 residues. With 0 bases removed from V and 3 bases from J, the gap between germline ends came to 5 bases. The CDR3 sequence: CASSLDPYYGYTF. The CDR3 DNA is TGTGCCAGCAGCTTAGATCCCTACTATGGCTACACCTTC.

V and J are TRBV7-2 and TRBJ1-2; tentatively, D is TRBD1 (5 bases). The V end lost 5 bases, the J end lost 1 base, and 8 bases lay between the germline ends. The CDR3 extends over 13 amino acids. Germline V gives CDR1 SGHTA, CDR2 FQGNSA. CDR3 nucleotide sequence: TGTGCCAGCAGCCCAGACAGTAACTATGGCTACACCTTC. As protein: CASSPDSNYGYTF.

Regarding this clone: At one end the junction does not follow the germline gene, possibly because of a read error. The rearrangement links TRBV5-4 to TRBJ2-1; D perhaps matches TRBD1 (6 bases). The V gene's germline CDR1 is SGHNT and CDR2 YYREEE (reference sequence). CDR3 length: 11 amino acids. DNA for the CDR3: TGTGCCAGCAGCGGGGACAAGGAGCAGTTCTTC. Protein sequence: CASSGDKEQFF.

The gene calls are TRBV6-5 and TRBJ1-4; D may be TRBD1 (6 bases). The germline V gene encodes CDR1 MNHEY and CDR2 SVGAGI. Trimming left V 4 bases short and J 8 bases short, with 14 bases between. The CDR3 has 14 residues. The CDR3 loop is CASSFGQQGEKLFF. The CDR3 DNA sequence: TGTGCCAGCAGTTTCGGACAACAGGGCGAAAAACTGTTTTTT.

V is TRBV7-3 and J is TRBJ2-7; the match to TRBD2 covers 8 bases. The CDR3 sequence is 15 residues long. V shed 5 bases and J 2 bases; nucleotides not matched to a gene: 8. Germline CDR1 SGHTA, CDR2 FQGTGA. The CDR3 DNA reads TGTGCCAGCAGCCCCAGAGCGGGAGCGCCCTACGAGCAGTACTTC. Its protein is CASSPRAGAPYEQYF. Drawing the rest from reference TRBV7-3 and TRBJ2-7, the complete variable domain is GAGVSQTPSNKVTEKGKYVELRCDPISGHTALYWYRQSLGQGPEFLIYFQGTGAADDSGLPNDRFFAVRPEGSVSTLKIQRTERGDSAVYLCASSPRAGAPYEQYFGPGTRLTVT.